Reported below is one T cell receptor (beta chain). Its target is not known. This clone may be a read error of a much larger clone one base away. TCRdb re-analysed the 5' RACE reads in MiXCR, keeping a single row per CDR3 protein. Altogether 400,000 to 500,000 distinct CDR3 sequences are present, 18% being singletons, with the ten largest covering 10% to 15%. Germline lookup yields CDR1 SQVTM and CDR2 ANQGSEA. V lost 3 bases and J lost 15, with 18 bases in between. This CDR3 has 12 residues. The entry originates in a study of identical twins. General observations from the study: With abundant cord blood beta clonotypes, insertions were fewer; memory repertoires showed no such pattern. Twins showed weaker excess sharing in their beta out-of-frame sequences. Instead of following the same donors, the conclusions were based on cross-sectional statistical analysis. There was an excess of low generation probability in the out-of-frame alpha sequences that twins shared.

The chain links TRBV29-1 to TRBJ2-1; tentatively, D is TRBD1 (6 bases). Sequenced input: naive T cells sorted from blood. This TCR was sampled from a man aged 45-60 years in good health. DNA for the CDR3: TGCAGCGTTGACTCCGACCAGGGGAAGCCGTTCTTC. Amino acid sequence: CSVDSDQGKPFF.